This is a list of T cell receptor beta chains from one sample in a study of cytomegalovirus exposure and HLA in healthy donors. Sequencing used immunoSEQ multiplex PCR; TCRdb keeps in-frame clones, though not all of them. The repertoire holds about 140,000 clones, with 70% to 85% as singletons. Material for sequencing was PBMCs. These receptor sequences come from a man aged 35-49 years in good health and CMV-seronegative. The conserved cysteine and the conserved F or W are not part of the CDR3 here. The D gene is left open where the match is weak.

j_call | v_call | d_call | cdr3_aa
TRBJ2-3 | TRBV10-3 | . | AISDVATDTQY
TRBJ2-1 | TRBV7-2 | . | ASSRRDISYNEQF
TRBJ1-4 | TRBV5-4 | TRBD1 | ASSSGRGTGNEKLF
TRBJ2-7 | TRBV6-5 | . | ASRARGASRGQY
TRBJ2-3 | TRBV19 | . | ASSISGTDTQY
TRBJ2-1 | TRBV11-3 | TRBD2 | ASSLVGGGGSSYNEQF
TRBJ2-1 | TRBV28 | . | ATKGVSRGNEQF
TRBJ2-5 | TRBV7-6 | TRBD1 | ASGSGTVLETQY
TRBJ2-3 | TRBV27 | . | ASSPPGDRITDTQY
TRBJ2-7 | TRBV6-5 | TRBD1 | ASRMTGAHEQY
TRBJ2-3 | TRBV7-9 | . | ASSLVGRSSTDTQY
TRBJ1-4 | TRBV7-9 | TRBD1 | ASSLDRDREEKLF
TRBJ2-3 | TRBV6-1 | . | ANSPTWDNTDTQY
TRBJ1-2 | TRBV6-1 | TRBD1 | ASSEAAGGRGYT
TRBJ1-4 | TRBV30 | TRBD1 | AWRKQGGEKLF
TRBJ2-7 | TRBV7-3 | . | ASSLSGQMGYEQY
TRBJ2-2 | TRBV7-9 | TRBD2 | ASNFFGLAGSANTGELF
TRBJ2-3 | TRBV4-3 | TRBD2 | ASSPTTSGGRDTQY
TRBJ2-7 | TRBV2 | TRBD2 | ASSGLAGGHYSYEQY
TRBJ2-1 | TRBV11-2 | . | ASSWGDGRSYNEQF
TRBJ2-3 | TRBV18 | . | ASSPSGSDTQY
TRBJ1-1 | TRBV19 | TRBD1 | ASSLARGTYTEAF
TRBJ2-7 | TRBV4-1 | TRBD2 | ASLLTSGSVASYEQY
TRBJ1-1 | TRBV6-1 | . | ASSAGSKNTEAF
TRBJ2-3 | TRBV18 | . | ASSPPRDNRFDTQY
TRBJ1-4 | TRBV5-4 | . | ASSPGGRGANEKLF
TRBJ2-7 | TRBV29-1 | . | SVLGGIFYEQY
TRBJ2-3 | TRBV4-2 | TRBD2 | ASSPQPGTSGGAADTQY
TRBJ2-1 | TRBV7-9 | . | ASSAVEESNEQF
TRBJ1-5 | TRBV27 | . | ASSRQNNQPQH
TRBJ2-5 | TRBV18 | . | ASSPPPTGETQY
TRBJ1-3 | TRBV18 | . | ASSPAPTAHSGNTIY
TRBJ1-4 | TRBV18 | TRBD1 | ASSPSRGPTTNEKLF
TRBJ2-1 | TRBV11-3 | TRBD2 | ASSLSGLAGQGQF
TRBJ2-7 | TRBV29-1 | . | SVTTGLAYEQY
TRBJ1-4 | TRBV6-1 | . | ASGEQTTNEKLF
TRBJ1-6 | TRBV28 | . | ASSQQSYNSPLH
TRBJ2-7 | TRBV7-3 | . | ASSFRVRTYEQY
TRBJ2-7 | TRBV5-6 | . | ASSRKGFYYEQY
TRBJ1-3 | TRBV6-6 | TRBD1 | ASRSTGDFGNTIY
TRBJ2-7 | TRBV19 | . | ASSIGSSYEQY
TRBJ2-5 | TRBV27 | TRBD1 | ASSSGQGISTKQY